The rows below give T cell receptor beta chains drawn from one sample of a study of identical twins. TCRdb reanalysed the 5' RACE reads using MiXCR and keeps one entry per CDR3 protein. Of about 1.7 million distinct CDR3 sequences in the sample, roughly 35% were seen once. Sequencing was carried out using cord blood. Receptors were obtained from a newborn girl in good health. Each CDR3 is given without its conserved first and last residue. Each record gives: V gene, CDR3 protein.

TRBV5-1 ASSLGASEQY
TRBV10-3 AISETSGRKQGTDTQY
TRBV10-3 AISEQGTSYEQY
TRBV3-1 ASSNQGQGAF
TRBV15 ATSRDQAAVQETQY
TRBV29-1 SVAGHLAKNIQY
TRBV6-5 ASSRTSARQETQY
TRBV2 ASRSEANYGYT
TRBV4-2 ASSHPTSGSSYNEQF
TRBV6-1 ASSEAGQTEAF
TRBV12-3/TRBV12-4 ASSLGGRGSVMNTEAF
TRBV28 ASSLWGTGTDTQY
TRBV7-2 ASSLGLAGPWDTQY
TRBV5-6 ASSLSRTVAVYGYT
TRBV10-3 AISESSPGRYT
TRBV10-3 AISEAAGGPDEQY
TRBV27 ASSQSRLGGDTQY
TRBV12-3/TRBV12-4 ASTWGANSPLH
TRBV21-1 ASTPTGPKVNEKLF
TRBV20-1 SGGVGGTDTQY
TRBV6-6 ASSTSGRENIQY
TRBV29-1 SVESRDSYEQY
TRBV4-2 ASSQDKRANERF
TRBV18 ASSPGLGVYEQY
TRBV11-2 ASSLIQWGNSPLH
TRBV11-2 ASSSTSGRSDTQY
TRBV20-1 SARQGADTQY
TRBV20-1 SARPRANYGYT
TRBV13 ASSSNPGTPSSYNEQF
TRBV9 ASSTTGMGNEKLF
TRBV20-1 SARAPNEQF
TRBV7-2 ASSLALTGGLSTDTQY
TRBV7-2 ASSLVLADTDTRY
TRBV24-1 ATSGSDSYEQY
TRBV20-1 SARGGQLNEKLF
TRBV4-1 ASSQLAGRSTDTQY
TRBV4-2 ASSRRLAGELETQY
TRBV7-2 ASSKEGMGTQY
TRBV10-3 AISGVGHSYGYT
TRBV6-1 ASNQLAGGEDTQY
TRBV20-1 SAQRQGGLGSPLH
TRBV2 ASSGTTYTDTQY
TRBV20-1 SAREGPGGSTDTQY
TRBV12-3/TRBV12-4 ASSLVAGIGTDTLY